The clone carrying this TCR beta chain was seen at least ten times. Its matching antigen is unknown. The data were obtained in a study of cytomegalovirus exposure and HLA in healthy donors. The wider study: Within an early data release were around 87 million unique TCRs drawn from HLA-typed donors. Study outcomes and limitations: Fewer N-insertions (relative to the roughly 720-donor mean) were reportedly seen in an Asian-associated ancestry cluster in a later analysis. A previous analysis found most TCR beta V segments productive roughly 90% or roughly 30% of the time.

V shed 4 bases, J shed 8 bases, and the junction held 11 bases outside the gene matches. This CDR3 has 16 amino acids. Germline values: CDR1 LNHDA, CDR2 SQIVND (reference sequence). PCR was performed using 60 Vbeta and 13 Jbeta primers. TCRdb's table, derived via immunoSEQ multiplex PCR, lists solely in-frame clones and lacks some. The sample shows about 77,000 clones, about three quarters of them seen only once. Sequenced input: PBMCs. This sequence joins TRBV19 and TRBJ2-1, with TRBD2 matching 10 bases. The sequence was collected from a man between 40 and 49 years old in good health and CMV-seronegative. CDR3 coding DNA: TGTGCCAGTAGTACGCTAGCGGGAGAGCGATACTATGAGCAGTTCTTC. Translating it yields CASSTLAGERYYEQFF.